The clone carrying this T cell receptor (beta chain) was seen a handful of times. As yet, its antigen is unknown. The data stem from a study of regulatory T cells in long-lasting Graves disease. Study-wide results and caveats: Clonotypes that were public and shared totalled some 2,900 in persistent patients versus 966 in new patients. Small numbers of samples may have cut accuracy.

This sample's time point: newly diagnosed GD, antithyroid drugs for less than 3 months. PBMC-extracted RNA yielded the TCR library. In this cohort, patients came from an endocrinology department located in Xi'an, China. Trimming removed 0 bases from V and 5 bases from J, with 8 bases in between. Germline CDR1 is SGHRS and CDR2 is YFSETQ. CDR3 length: 13 amino acids. To make TCR beta libraries, researchers used iRepertoire HTBI primers and Arm-PCR of CDR3 regions. Per the study methods: Analysis of the samples identified approximately 63 TRBV and more than eleven TRBJ segments. TCRdb ran MiXCR on the multiplex PCR reads and lists one entry per CDR3 protein. What appears here as the V and J calls and clone size reflects TCRdb's work, not the paper's. The sample comprises approximately 310,000 distinct CDR3 sequences, about a sixth of which are singletons, and less than 40% rests with the top ten.

The chain has TRBV5-1 and TRBJ2-5; D ambiguous. The source is a female donor with Graves disease. The input for sequencing was peripheral blood mononuclear cells (PBMCs), taken at new diagnosis, from a patient treated with antithyroid drugs. CDR3 DNA sequence: TGCGCCAGCAGCTTGGGAAGTCGCGAGACCCAGTACTTC. This encodes CASSLGSRETQYF.